Presented here are 25 T cell receptor beta chains from one specimen sequenced in a study of cytomegalovirus exposure and HLA in healthy donors. The primer mix had 60 Vbeta and 13 Jbeta primers. TCRdb's copy holds only in-frame clones and misses some; the assay was immunoSEQ multiplex PCR. In the table there are about 150,000 clones, roughly 67% of which are singletons. Specimen: PBMCs. The receptors were sampled from a young woman in good health and CMV-seropositive.

V gene TRBV15 combines with J gene TRBJ1-5; 7 bases are shared with TRBD1. CDR3 length: 17 residues. With V trimmed by 0 bases and J by 7 bases, 12 bases remained unmatched. CDR1 is LNHNV, CDR2 YYDKDF, per germline (reference sequence). CDR3 bases: TGTGCCACCAGCAGAGATAGGAGGCAGGGGGAGTCCCAGCCCCAGCATTTT. Translated: CATSRDRRQGESQPQHF.

The genes are TRBV5-4 and TRBJ1-2, with 9 bases that match TRBD1. The J segment lost 5 bases and the V segment lost 4 bases, leaving 9 bases of the junction unmatched. This CDR3 contains 15 residues. Germline V lookup: CDR1 SGHNT, CDR2 YYREEE (reference sequence). CDR3 in amino acids: CASSAVGQGWYGYTF. CDR3 in DNA: TGTGCCAGCAGCGCTGTGGGACAGGGTTGGTATGGCTACACCTTC.

This clone was counted between two and nine times. The chain recombines TRBV6-6 with TRBJ1-6, with a weak D call TRBD1 (6 bases). This CDR3 has 16 residues. The germline gives CDR1 MNHNY, CDR2 SVGAGI (reference sequence). The germline V and J ends were trimmed by 7 bases and 2 bases, with 15 bases remaining between them. The CDR3 DNA reads as TGTGCCAGCACCGGACCGGACAGCCCCTATAATTCACCCCTCCACTTT. Its translation is CASTGPDSPYNSPLHF.

This clone was observed a few times. V gene TRBV28 combines with J gene TRBJ2-7; the D gene is possibly TRBD1 (5 bases). Germline V gene sequence: CDR1 MDHEN, CDR2 SYDVKM. V dropped 8 bases and J dropped 0 bases, with 8 bases sitting between them. The CDR3 contains 12 residues. CDR3 loop: CASDSSSYEQYF. As DNA, the CDR3 is TGTGCCAGCGACAGCAGCTCCTACGAGCAGTACTTC.

The chain combines TRBV6-5 with TRBJ2-7, with 10 nucleotides matching TRBD1. CDR3 length: 14 residues. Germline lookup yields CDR1 MNHEY and CDR2 SVGAGI. V lost 7 bases to trimming and J lost 6 bases; unmatched junction nucleotides: 9. The CDR3: CASIPPGQGREQYF. The CDR3, as DNA: TGTGCCAGCATCCCCCCGGGACAGGGGCGCGAGCAGTACTTC.

The chain is built from TRBV4-3 and TRBJ1-3; tentative D call: TRBD1 (6 bases). Germline V gives CDR1 LGHNA, CDR2 YSLEER. The V end was cut by 4 bases, the J end by 3 bases, with 16 bases between. CDR3 length: 16 amino acids. CDR3 amino acids: CASSRGYRVSGNTIYF. The CDR3, as DNA: TGCGCCAGCAGCCGAGGCTACAGGGTGAGTGGAAACACCATATATTTT.

The CDR3 protein is CASSGTVTNYGYTF. The CDR3 coding sequence is TGTGCCAGCAGCGGGACAGTGACTAACTATGGCTACACCTTC. This rearrangement joins TRBV9 to TRBJ1-2; weak D call: TRBD1 (6 bases). V was pared by 3 bases and J by 0 bases, with 9 bases between. Germline values: CDR1 SGDLS, CDR2 YYNGEE. The CDR3 consists of 14 residues.

The V call is TRBV10-1, the J call TRBJ1-5; possibly TRBD1 for D (5 bases). The CDR3 runs 15 residues. Trimming pared 3 bases from V and 1 base from J, leaving 10 bases between. Looked up from germline, CDR1 is WNHNN and CDR2 is SYGVQD (reference sequence). The CDR3: CASSDSSGSNQPQHF. DNA for the CDR3: TGCGCCAGCAGTGATTCATCAGGGAGCAATCAGCCCCAGCATTTT.

The chain employs TRBV11-2 and TRBJ2-7; D possibly corresponds to TRBD1 (5 bases). CDR1 SGHAT and CDR2 FQNNGV come from the germline V gene. There are 14 residues in the CDR3. Trimming removed 5 bases from V and 6 bases from J, with 17 bases in between. The CDR3 loop is CASSRLQGVLEQYF. For the CDR3, the DNA is TGTGCCAGCAGCCGCCTGCAAGGGGTCCTCGAGCAGTACTTC.

The V call is TRBV5-5, the J call TRBJ1-1; D is perhaps TRBD1 (6 bases). V lost 3 bases and J 0 bases, leaving 12 bases between the germline ends. The CDR3 has 15 amino acids. Per germline, CDR1 SGHKS and CDR2 YYEKEE (reference sequence). In nucleotides, the CDR3 is TGTGCCAGCAGCTGGGGGACAAATATGAACACTGAAGCTTTCTTT. Translation gives CASSWGTNMNTEAFF.

This clone was picked up a small number of times. The chain joins TRBV2 to TRBJ2-7; tentative D call: TRBD1 (5 bases). Trimming took off 5 bases at V and 3 bases at J, with 8 bases between the two ends. This CDR3 contains 12 residues. Per the germline V gene, CDR1 is SNHLY and CDR2 is FYNNEI. This chain's CDR3 is CASSLTVYEQYF. In nucleotides, the CDR3 is TGTGCCAGCAGTCTGACAGTCTACGAGCAGTACTTC.

The chain is built from TRBV5-6 and TRBJ2-1, with 12 bases matching TRBD2. In germline, CDR1 is SGHDT, CDR2 YYEEEE. The CDR3 is made up of 15 amino acids. V gave up 3 bases and J gave up 6 bases; unmatched junction bases: 4. CDR3 DNA sequence: TGTGCCAGCAGCTCACTAGCGGGGGGCGTCAATGAGCAGTTCTTC. Translated, it gives CASSSLAGGVNEQFF.

The chain couples TRBV9 to TRBJ2-5, with 7 bases fitting TRBD2. The CDR3 covers 14 residues. V lost 3 bases and J lost 4; bases outside the gene matches: 6. CDR1 is SGDLS, CDR2 YYNGEE, per germline. CDR3: CASSASRGVETQYF. CDR3 bases: TGTGCCAGCAGCGCGAGTCGGGGGGTAGAGACCCAGTACTTC.

J is TRBJ2-2 and V is TRBV6-4, with 7 bases aligning to TRBD2. This CDR3 is 15 amino acids long. Germline V CDR1 and CDR2: MRHNA, SNTAGT. V shed 0 bases and J 2 bases; nucleotides not matched to a gene: 0. CDR3 sequence: CASSDSTSNTGELFF. The CDR3 DNA reads as TGTGCCAGCAGTGACTCGACTAGCAACACCGGGGAGCTGTTTTTT.

This clone was observed a single time. The chain has TRBV7-3 and TRBJ1-2; D is possibly TRBD1 (6 bases). This CDR3 is built from 12 residues. The germline V and J ends were trimmed by 4 bases and 8 bases, with 11 bases remaining between them. The V gene's germline CDR1 is SGHTA and CDR2 FQGTGA. CDR3 in amino acids: CASSSGGGGYTF. As DNA, the CDR3 is TGTGCCAGCAGCTCCGGTGGGGGCGGCTACACCTTC.

V gene TRBV2 combines with J gene TRBJ1-2; possibly TRBD1 for D (6 bases). Germline CDR1 SNHLY, CDR2 FYNNEI. Between the trimmed V and J ends, which lost 3 bases and 8 bases, there was a span of 16 bases. There are 14 residues in the CDR3. The CDR3 sequence is CASSDHRGAPGYTF. The CDR3 nucleotides are TGTGCCAGCAGTGATCACCGGGGGGCGCCGGGCTACACCTTC.

A single count supports this clone. The chain carries TRBV19 and TRBJ2-3; a weak D match, TRBD1 (6 bases). V was clipped by 5 bases and J by 1 base, with 16 bases between them. CDR3 length: 16 amino acids. Per the germline V gene, CDR1 is LNHDA and CDR2 is SQIVND (reference sequence). CDR3 protein: CASSPWDIMGTDTQYF. The CDR3 nucleotides are TGTGCCAGTAGTCCCTGGGACATTATGGGCACAGATACGCAGTATTTT.

The V and J genes are TRBV9 and TRBJ2-2, with 7 nucleotides matching TRBD1. The germline V gene encodes CDR1 SGDLS and CDR2 YYNGEE. V lost 5 bases to trimming and J lost 3 bases; unmatched junction nucleotides: 10. The CDR3 covers 16 residues. The CDR3 nucleotides read TGTGCCAGCAGTACTTCAGGGGGATTCGACACCGGGGAGCTGTTTTTT. It translates to CASSTSGGFDTGELFF.

This chain connects TRBV5-5 to TRBJ2-5; 10 bases agree with TRBD2. CDR1 is SGHKS and CDR2 is YYEKEE in the germline V gene (reference sequence). The CDR3 totals 15 residues. V lost 0 bases, J lost 5 bases, and 4 bases stayed unmatched. The CDR3 sequence is CASSLEAGGKETQYF. CDR3 bases: TGTGCCAGCAGCTTGGAAGCGGGGGGGAAGGAGACCCAGTACTTC.

The rearrangement joins TRBV5-5 to TRBJ1-6; D unclear. The length of the CDR3 is 14 residues. V was clipped by 5 bases and J by 13 bases, with 19 bases between them. Germline V gives CDR1 SGHKS, CDR2 YYEKEE (reference sequence). The CDR3 DNA sequence: TGTGCCAGCAGTCAGGCATCCGGGATAACGCCCCTCCACTTT. It yields the protein CASSQASGITPLHF.

This chain connects TRBV27 to TRBJ1-6; the match to TRBD1 covers 9 bases. The CDR3 has 15 amino acids. The V gene end was trimmed by 6 bases and the J gene end by 7 bases; junction bases not matched to a gene: 7. CDR1 and CDR2 from the germline V gene are MNHEY and SMNVEV (reference sequence). The CDR3 sequence: CASSTLGTGNSPLHF. The CDR3 nucleotides are TGTGCCAGCAGCACCTTAGGGACAGGGAATTCACCCCTCCACTTT.

This chain joins TRBV27 and TRBJ1-1, with unresolved D. V lost 1 base and J 1 base, leaving 7 bases between the germline ends. Germline-derived CDR1 and CDR2 are MNHEY and SMNVEV (reference sequence). The CDR3 totals 14 residues. CDR3 amino acids: CASSLYGENTEAFF. In nucleotides, the CDR3 is TGTGCCAGCAGTTTATACGGGGAGAACACTGAAGCTTTCTTT.

The sample holds a few counts of this clone. The chain joins TRBV6-5 to TRBJ2-2; D might be TRBD1 (5 bases). Trimming stripped 11 bases from V and 3 bases from J, with 13 bases between. This CDR3 is 13 amino acids long. The germline CDR1 and CDR2 sequences are MNHEY and SVGAGI. The CDR3: CAASRVDTGELFF. For the CDR3, the DNA is TGTGCCGCGAGCAGGGTTGACACCGGGGAGCTGTTTTTT.

This clone turned up a few times. The chain uses TRBV2 and TRBJ2-3; the D gene is possibly TRBD1 (5 bases). Germline V gene lookup returns CDR1 SNHLY and CDR2 FYNNEI. CDR3 length equals 14 residues. Trimming removed 4 bases from V and 6 bases from J, with 14 bases in between. CDR3 nucleotides: TGTGCCAGCAGTGGAGGCAGGGATTTTGATACGCAGTATTTT. Translation gives CASSGGRDFDTQYF.

The V call is TRBV2, the J call TRBJ2-7, with 13 bases aligning to TRBD2. The CDR3 length is 15 residues. In germline, CDR1 is SNHLY, CDR2 FYNNEI. The junction had 8 bases not matched to a gene; V was cut back by 6 bases and J by 6 bases. CDR3 nucleotides: TGTGCCAGCAGATCACTAGCGGGGGGGCGAGGCGAGCAGTACTTC. This gives the protein CASRSLAGGRGEQYF.